This entry lists 15 T cell receptor beta chains sequenced from one sample in a study of beta chain features in type 1 diabetes. The isolated RNA, all of it, was reverse transcribed, so expressed TCRB transcripts were what got sequenced. Measured with immunoSEQ multiplex PCR; TCRdb has only the in-frame clones, and not every one. The table has hundreds of thousands of clones, about an eighth seen once; the top ten hold around 0.04%. General study results and limits: Among all four CD4+ subsets, Type 1 diabetes patients had TCRB CDR3s that were moderately but significantly shorter.

These receptors have no known antigen. The sample consisted of naive CD4+ T cells from blood. Source of these receptors: a man aged 18 to 30 with type 1 diabetes.

Only a few counts were recorded for this clone. The chain joins TRBV7-2 to TRBJ2-2; perhaps TRBD2 as D (7 bases). The CDR3 contains 16 residues. CDR1 is SGHTA and CDR2 is FQGNSA in the germline V gene. V lost 5 bases and J 0 bases, leaving 13 bases between the germline ends. CDR3 protein: CASSPGGLANTGELFF. The DNA of the CDR3 is TGTGCCAGCAGCCCCGGGGGGCTCGCGAACACCGGGGAGCTGTTTTTT. The whole variable domain, filled in from reference TRBV7-2 and TRBJ2-2, reads GAGVSQSPSNKVTEKGKDVELRCDPISGHTALYWYRQSLGQGLEFLIYFQGNSAPDKSGLPSDRFSAERTGGSVSTLTIQRTQQEDSAVYLCASSPGGLANTGELFFGEGSRLTVL.

This clone appeared a few times. The V gene is TRBV30, the J gene TRBJ2-7; TRBD2 agrees at 9 bases. Germline trimming cut 1 base from V and 3 bases from J; bases unmatched to any gene: 7. The CDR3 has 15 amino acids. Germline CDR1 GTSNPN, CDR2 SVGIG (reference sequence). CDR3 nucleotide sequence: TGTGCCTGGAGTGAAGGGCTAGCGGGATACTACGAGCAGTACTTC. Its protein is CAWSEGLAGYYEQYF.

The rearrangement links TRBV6-5 to TRBJ1-4; D remains ambiguous. Trimming left V 5 bases short and J 2 bases short, with 9 bases between. The CDR3 totals 14 residues. Per the germline V gene, CDR1 is MNHEY and CDR2 is SVGAGI. The CDR3 region is CASSDGNTNEKLFF. Written as DNA, the CDR3 is TGTGCCAGCAGTGACGGGAACACTAATGAAAAACTGTTTTTT.

This clone turned up a few times. The rearrangement uses TRBV5-1 and TRBJ2-1; D is ambiguous. Germline V CDR1 and CDR2: SGHRS, YFSETQ. Trimming removed 2 bases from V and 4 bases from J, with 7 bases in between. The length of the CDR3 is 13 residues. CDR3: CASSFGPYNEQFF. The CDR3 DNA is TGCGCCAGCAGCTTCGGACCGTACAATGAGCAGTTCTTC.

This chain joins TRBV18 and TRBJ2-1; weak D call: TRBD1 (6 bases). The CDR3 totals 15 residues. Germline CDR1 and CDR2: KGHSH and LQKENI. V shed 3 bases and J shed 1 base, with 10 bases lying between them. The chain's CDR3 is CASSPNQGSYNEQFF. CDR3 nucleotides: TGTGCCAGCTCACCGAATCAGGGGTCCTACAATGAGCAGTTCTTC.

This clone came up a few times. This sequence joins TRBV5-1 and TRBJ2-1; D might be TRBD2 (5 bases). Trimming took 3 bases from V and 1 from J, leaving 14 bases between them. Looked up from germline, CDR1 is SGHRS and CDR2 is YFSETQ. There are 16 residues in the CDR3. CDR3 DNA: TGCGCCAGCAGCTCCAACTTCGGGATATCCTACAATGAGCAGTTCTTC. As protein: CASSSNFGISYNEQFF.

V and J are TRBV7-9 and TRBJ2-7; TRBD2 agrees at 7 bases. The CDR3 sequence is 14 residues long. After removal of 3 bases from V and 2 bases from J, the junction contained 4 bases not matched to a gene. Germline lookup yields CDR1 SEHNR and CDR2 FQNEAQ (reference sequence). The CDR3 DNA reads as TGTGCCAGCAGCTTCGGGGGGATGGCCTACGAGCAGTACTTC. It encodes CASSFGGMAYEQYF.

In this sample, this clone turned up a few times. The chain joins TRBV7-9 to TRBJ2-6, with 16 bases aligning to TRBD2. The CDR3 loop spans 19 amino acids. V shed 5 bases, J shed 2 bases, and the junction held 6 bases outside the gene matches. The germline V gene encodes CDR1 SEHNR and CDR2 FQNEAQ (reference sequence). CDR3 bases: TGTGCCAGCAGCCCAGGGACTAGCGGGAGGGCACCTGGGGCCAACGTCCTGACTTTC. This gives the protein CASSPGTSGRAPGANVLTF.

The V and J genes are TRBV2 and TRBJ1-4, with TRBD1 as a possible D gene (5 bases). Trimming removed 2 bases from V and 7 bases from J, with 14 bases in between. The CDR3 length is 15 residues. The germline V gene encodes CDR1 SNHLY and CDR2 FYNNEI. The CDR3: CASSELQGLGEKLFF. The CDR3 DNA sequence: TGTGCCAGCAGTGAACTTCAGGGCCTGGGTGAAAAACTGTTTTTT.

This clone has only a few counts. The chain carries TRBV5-1 and TRBJ2-7; 8 nucleotides agree with TRBD1. Germline values: CDR1 SGHRS, CDR2 YFSETQ. V was pared by 0 bases and J by 7 bases, with 6 bases of the junction left unmatched. CDR3 length: 14 amino acids. CDR3: CASSLVGRGREQYF. The CDR3, as DNA: TGCGCCAGCAGCTTGGTAGGCAGGGGGCGAGAGCAGTACTTC.

This clone was seen a handful of times. This chain joins TRBV6-1 and TRBJ2-7, with TRBD1 as a possible D gene (6 bases). The V gene's germline CDR1 is MNHNS and CDR2 SASEGT. The CDR3 covers 15 residues. Trimming left V 3 bases short and J 0 bases short, with 12 bases between. The CDR3 here is CASSDRDTLSYEQYF. Written as DNA, the CDR3 is TGTGCCAGCAGTGACCGGGACACTCTCTCCTACGAGCAGTACTTC.

This chain links TRBV29-1 with TRBJ1-1, with a weak D call TRBD1 (5 bases). CDR1 is SQVTM and CDR2 is ANQGSEA in the germline V gene. CDR3 length equals 15 residues. V lost 7 bases and J lost 2, with 20 bases in between. Here the CDR3 DNA reads TGCAGCGCCGGGGGATTGCAGGTAGCAAACACTGAAGCTTTCTTT. Amino acid sequence: CSAGGLQVANTEAFF.

The chain employs TRBV7-9 and TRBJ1-5; no firm D call. Per germline, CDR1 SEHNR and CDR2 FQNEAQ (reference sequence). Trimming shortened V by 0 bases and J by 2 bases, and 11 bases separated the two germline ends. The CDR3 is 16 amino acids. CDR3 coding DNA: TGTGCCAGCAGCTTAGCTAGGCAGTGGGGCAATCAGCCCCAGCATTTT. It is translated as CASSLARQWGNQPQHF.

V and J are TRBV11-2 and TRBJ2-1; a weak D match, TRBD2 (6 bases). CDR1 is SGHAT, CDR2 FQNNGV, per germline. V was shortened by 5 bases and J by 10 bases, with 24 bases between the two germline ends. This CDR3 has 16 residues. CDR3 DNA: TGTGCCAGCAGCCCCATTGTGGGAGGCCCCTTACTGGAGCAGTTCTTC. Protein sequence: CASSPIVGGPLLEQFF.

In the case of this clone: Other DNA sequences in the sample encode the same CDR3. The rearrangement links TRBV5-1 to TRBJ2-3; D call uncertain. V lost 2 bases to trimming and J lost 6 bases, with 7 bases between them. Germline CDR1 reads SGHRS; CDR2 reads YFSETQ. This CDR3 has 12 residues. CDR3 sequence: CASSLDPDTQYF. CDR3 in DNA: TGCGCCAGCAGCTTAGATCCTGATACGCAGTATTTT.